This T cell receptor beta chain was captured in a study of sequential checkpoint blockade in melanoma. Some clones are missing from TCRdb's copy, which holds only in-frame ones; the method was immunoSEQ multiplex PCR. The sample yields about 16,000 clones, around 92% seen once. Treatment described: randomized to nivolumab then ipilimumab (arm A) or the reverse (arm B). Sorted cells were live CD3+CD8+, lacking CD19 and CD56, from PBMCs. V was cut by 7 bases and J by 8 bases, with 11 bases left in between. CDR3 length: 11 residues. The germline gives CDR1 SGHVS, CDR2 FQNEAQ. Sequencing used CD8+ T cells sorted from blood (inferred from file names), obtained from a patient given nivolumab and ipilimumab in sequence. J is TRBJ1-1 and V is TRBV7-8; TRBD1 might be the D (5 bases). The TCR originated in a human donor with melanoma. DNA of the CDR3: TGTGCCAGCACCTGGGGGAGGGAAGCTTTCTTT. This encodes CASTWGREAFF. Full variable domain (remainder filled in from reference TRBV7-8 and TRBJ1-1): GAGVSQSPRYKVAKRGQDVALRCDPISGHVSLFWYQQALGQGPEFLTYFQNEAQLDKSGLPSDRFFAERPEGSVSTLKIQRTQQEDSAVYLCASTWGREAFFGQGTRLTVV.